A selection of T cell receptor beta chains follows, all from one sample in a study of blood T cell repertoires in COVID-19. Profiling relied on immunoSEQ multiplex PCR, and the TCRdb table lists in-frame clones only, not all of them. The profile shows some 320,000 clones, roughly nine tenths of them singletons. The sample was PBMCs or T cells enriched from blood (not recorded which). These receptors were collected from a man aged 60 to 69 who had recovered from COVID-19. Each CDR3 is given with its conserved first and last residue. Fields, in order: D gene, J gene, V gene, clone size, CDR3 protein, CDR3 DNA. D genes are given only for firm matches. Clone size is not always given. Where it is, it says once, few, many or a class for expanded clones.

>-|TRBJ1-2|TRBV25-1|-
CASGGANYGYTF
TGTGCCAGCGGGGGGGCTAACTATGGCTACACCTTC
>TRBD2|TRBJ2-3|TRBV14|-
CASSHGTSETDTQYF
TGTGCCAGCAGCCACGGGACTAGCGAGACAGATACGCAGTATTTT
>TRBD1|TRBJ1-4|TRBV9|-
CASSVRDSPNEKLFF
TGTGCCAGCAGCGTAAGGGACAGCCCTAATGAAAAACTGTTTTTT
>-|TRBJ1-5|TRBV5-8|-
CASSLGDNRGLYQPQHF
TGTGCCAGCAGCTTAGGGGATAATAGGGGCCTATATCAGCCCCAGCATTTT
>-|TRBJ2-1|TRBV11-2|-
CASSSLGAIGYLDEQFF
TGTGCCAGCAGCTCCTTGGGGGCTATAGGATATTTGGATGAGCAGTTCTTC
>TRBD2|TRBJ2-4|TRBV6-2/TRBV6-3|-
CASSQSGGAKNIQYF
TGTGCCAGCAGTCAGTCGGGGGGAGCCAAAAACATTCAGTACTTC
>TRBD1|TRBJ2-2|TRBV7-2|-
CASSLTGVTGELFF
TGTGCCAGCAGCCTGACAGGGGTCACCGGGGAGCTGTTTTTT
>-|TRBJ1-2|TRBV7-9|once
CASSFGGKSYGYTF
TGTGCCAGCAGCTTCGGGGGAAAGTCCTATGGCTACACCTTC
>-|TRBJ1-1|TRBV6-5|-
CASQRAGGNTEAFF
TGTGCCAGTCAAAGGGCCGGAGGGAACACTGAAGCTTTCTTT
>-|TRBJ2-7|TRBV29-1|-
CSVEGGGRYEQYF
TGCAGCGTTGAAGGGGGGGGCCGGTACGAGCAGTACTTC
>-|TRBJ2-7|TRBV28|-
CASSRGSYEQYF
TGTGCCAGCAGCCGGGGATCCTACGAGCAGTACTTC
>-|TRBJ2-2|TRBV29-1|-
CSTGQRSNTGELFF
TGCAGCACAGGACAGAGAAGTAACACCGGGGAGCTGTTTTTT
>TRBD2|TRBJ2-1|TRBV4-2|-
CASSQEAGADYNEQFF
TGTGCCAGCAGCCAAGAAGCGGGGGCGGACTACAATGAGCAGTTCTTC
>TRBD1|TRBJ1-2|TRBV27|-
CASSFSGQGGGYTF
TGTGCCAGCAGTTTTTCGGGACAGGGGGGCGGCTACACCTTC
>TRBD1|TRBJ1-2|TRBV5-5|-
CASSLPGTGGYGYTF
TGTGCCAGCAGCCTCCCCGGGACAGGGGGCTATGGCTACACCTTC
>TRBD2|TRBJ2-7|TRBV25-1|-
CASGLAGGYEQYF
TGTGCCAGCGGACTAGCGGGAGGTTACGAGCAGTACTTC
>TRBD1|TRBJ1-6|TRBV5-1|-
CASSLVGQVRGSPLHF
TGCGCCAGCAGCTTGGTGGGACAGGTGAGAGGTTCACCCCTCCACTTT
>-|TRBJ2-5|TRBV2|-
CASSGQIQETQYF
TGTGCCAGCAGTGGCCAGATACAAGAGACCCAGTACTTC
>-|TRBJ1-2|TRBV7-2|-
CASSFLPHRSGYTF
TGTGCCAGCAGCTTTCTCCCCCATCGGTCTGGCTACACCTTC
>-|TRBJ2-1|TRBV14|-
CASSQVRGLGLASKSQFF
TGTGCCAGCAGCCAAGTGAGGGGGCTTGGACTAGCTTCTAAATCGCAGTTCTTC
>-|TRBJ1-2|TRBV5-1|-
CASSTGTDYGYTF
TGCGCCAGCAGCACTGGTACCGACTATGGCTACACCTTC
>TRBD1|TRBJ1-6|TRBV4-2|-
CASSHMDRAAPLHF
TGTGCCAGCAGCCATATGGACAGGGCTGCACCCCTCCACTTT
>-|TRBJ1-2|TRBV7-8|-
CASSLVTGTLRYGYTF
TGTGCCAGCAGCTTAGTTACGGGTACCTTACGCTATGGCTACACCTTC
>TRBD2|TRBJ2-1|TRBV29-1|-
CSGRLAGGPNEQFF
TGCAGCGGCCGACTAGCGGGGGGGCCTAATGAGCAGTTCTTC
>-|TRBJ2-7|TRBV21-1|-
CASSKPTGLESITYEQYF
TGTGCCAGCAGCAAACCCACCGGTCTAGAATCGATTACCTACGAGCAGTACTTC
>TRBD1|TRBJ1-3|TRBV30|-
CAWSLFGQGWNTIYF
TGTGCCTGGAGCCTGTTCGGACAGGGGTGGAACACCATATATTTT
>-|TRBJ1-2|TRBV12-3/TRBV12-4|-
CASSGAEYGYTF
TGTGCCAGCAGTGGGGCCGAATATGGCTACACCTTC
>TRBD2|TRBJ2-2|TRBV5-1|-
CASGPSAGVTGELFF
TGCGCCAGCGGGCCAAGCGCGGGAGTTACCGGGGAGCTGTTTTTT
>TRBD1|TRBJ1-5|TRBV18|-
CASSALRIGQGGNQPQHF
TGTGCCAGCTCAGCACTTCGGATCGGACAGGGTGGTAATCAGCCCCAGCATTTT
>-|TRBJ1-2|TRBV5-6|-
CASSLTDYGYTF
TGTGCCAGCAGCTTAACAGATTATGGCTACACCTTC
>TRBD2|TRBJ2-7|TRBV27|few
CASSLVPVTGFSGALLGEYF
TGTGCCAGCAGTTTAGTTCCCGTGACTGGATTTAGCGGGGCCCTACTCGGGGAGTACTTC
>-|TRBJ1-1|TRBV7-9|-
CASSHQTTLAFF
TGTGCCAGCAGTCACCAGACAACGTTAGCTTTCTTT
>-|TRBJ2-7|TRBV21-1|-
CASSKGGDRDEQYF
TGTGCCAGCAGCAAAGGCGGGGACAGAGACGAGCAGTACTTC
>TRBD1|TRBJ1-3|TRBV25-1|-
CASSESTGARGNTIYF
TGTGCCAGCAGTGAATCTACAGGGGCGCGGGGAAACACCATATATTTT
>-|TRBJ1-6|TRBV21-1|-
CASSIPRTGSFSPLHF
TGTGCCAGCAGCATACCTAGAACAGGGAGTTTTTCACCCCTCCACTTT